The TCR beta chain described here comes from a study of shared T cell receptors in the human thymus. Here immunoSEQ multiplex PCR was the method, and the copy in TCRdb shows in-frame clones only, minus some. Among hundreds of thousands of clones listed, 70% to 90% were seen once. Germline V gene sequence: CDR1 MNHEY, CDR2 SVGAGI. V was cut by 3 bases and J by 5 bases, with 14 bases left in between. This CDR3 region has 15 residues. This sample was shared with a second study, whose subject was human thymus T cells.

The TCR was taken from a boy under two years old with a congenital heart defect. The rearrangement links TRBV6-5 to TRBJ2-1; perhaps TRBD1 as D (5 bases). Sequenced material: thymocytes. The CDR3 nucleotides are TGTGCCAGCAGTTATAGTGGGGCACTTGACAATGAGCAGTTCTTC. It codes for CASSYSGALDNEQFF.